The 19 T cell receptor beta chains below come from one sample, sequenced in a study of blood T cell repertoires in COVID-19. Repertoires were generated with immunoSEQ multiplex PCR, while TCRdb's copy carries only in-frame clones and drops some. This table holds 250,000 or so clones, 87% found once. Sequenced material: PBMCs or T cells enriched from blood (not recorded which). These receptors were collected from a man aged 25-40 years who had recovered from COVID-19.

The J gene is TRBJ2-6, the V gene TRBV3-1 (or the pseudogene TRBV3-2), with TRBD1 identical over 9 bases. CDR3 length: 19 amino acids. Germline CDR1 reads LGHDT; CDR2 reads YNNKEL (reference sequence). J lost 3 bases, V lost 7 bases, and 16 bases had no gene match. The chain's CDR3 is CASTGGRLQGALGANVLTF. The CDR3 DNA reads as TGTGCCAGCACCGGCGGGAGATTACAGGGGGCGCTTGGGGCCAACGTCCTGACTTTC.

The J gene is TRBJ2-3, the V gene TRBV19; TRBD2 matches 12 bases. With 5 bases clipped from V and 1 base from J, the junction kept 1 base outside the gene matches. Per germline, CDR1 LNHDA and CDR2 SQIVND (reference sequence). The CDR3 sequence is 15 residues long. This CDR3 is CASSPSGGGTDTQYF. CDR3 DNA sequence: TGTGCCAGTAGTCCTAGCGGGGGGGGCACAGATACGCAGTATTTT.

The rearrangement links TRBV4-1 to TRBJ1-2; 7 bases fit TRBD1. In germline, CDR1 is MGHRA, CDR2 YSYEKL. V was pared by 0 bases and J by 4 bases, with 5 bases of the junction left unmatched. The CDR3 runs to 15 residues. The CDR3 reads CASSQDRGQPYGYTF. CDR3 sequence (DNA): TGCGCCAGCAGCCAAGATCGGGGACAGCCCTATGGCTACACCTTC.

This sequence joins TRBV18 and TRBJ2-7; D uncertain. From germline, CDR1 is KGHSH and CDR2 LQKENI. V lost 5 bases and J 6 bases, leaving 14 bases between the germline ends. This CDR3 has 13 residues. CDR3 amino acids: CASSSDPPGEQYF. CDR3 bases: TGTGCCAGCTCATCCGACCCGCCGGGCGAGCAGTACTTC.

The J gene is TRBJ1-1, the V gene TRBV28, with TRBD1 matching 7 bases. This CDR3 is 15 amino acids long. Per germline, CDR1 MDHEN and CDR2 SYDVKM. The ends lost 3 bases at V and 4 bases at J; junction bases unmatched: 8. DNA of the CDR3: TGTGCCAGCAGTTTCCCCAGGGGGGTCAGCACTGAAGCTTTCTTT. It specifies CASSFPRGVSTEAFF.

The chain has TRBV5-1 and TRBJ1-3; 8 nucleotides match TRBD1. The CDR3 has 14 amino acids. Germline CDR1 SGHRS, CDR2 YFSETQ. The trim removed 4 bases at V and 2 bases at J, leaving 2 bases unmatched. CDR3 protein: CASSLDRAGNTIYF. For the CDR3, the DNA is TGCGCCAGCAGCCTGGACAGGGCTGGAAACACCATATATTTT.

This chain joins TRBV19 and TRBJ1-2; D is uncertain. Between the trimmed V and J ends, which lost 3 bases and 2 bases, there was a span of 13 bases. Looked up from germline, CDR1 is LNHDA and CDR2 is SQIVND (reference sequence). There are 15 residues in the CDR3. As DNA, the CDR3 is TGTGCCAGTAGTATGGTGGGCCCAACCAACTATGGCTACACCTTC. Translating it yields CASSMVGPTNYGYTF.

This clone appeared a few times. The chain employs TRBV5-1 and TRBJ2-6; 8 bases align to TRBD2. V was clipped by 3 bases and J by 3 bases; unmatched bases: 5. Germline V gene data show CDR1 as SGHRS and CDR2 as YFSETQ. CDR3 size: 16 residues. In DNA form, the CDR3 reads TGCGCCAGCAGCTCCAGCGGGGGCGGTGGGGCCAACGTCCTGACTTTC. Translated: CASSSSGGGGANVLTF.

The rearrangement joins TRBV14 to TRBJ2-5, with a weak D call TRBD2 (6 bases). V shed 0 bases and J shed 3 bases, with 14 bases lying between them. Germline CDR1 reads SGHDN; CDR2 reads FVKESK. This CDR3 contains 16 residues. The chain's CDR3 is CASSQDGRREKETQYF. The DNA of the CDR3 is TGTGCCAGCAGCCAAGATGGTCGGCGGGAAAAAGAGACCCAGTACTTC.

The V call is TRBV4-3, the J call TRBJ2-3; 8 nucleotides match TRBD1. The CDR3 is 15 amino acids. Germline CDR1 reads LGHNA; CDR2 reads YSLEER. V trimming: 4 bases; J trimming: 3 bases; junction bases outside the gene matches: 6. In DNA, the CDR3 is TGCGCCAGCAGCCTCGGACAGGGTCAGACAGATACGCAGTATTTT. Amino acids: CASSLGQGQTDTQYF.

The chain is built from TRBV7-8 and TRBJ2-3; 14 nucleotides match TRBD2. V shed 6 bases and J 2 bases; nucleotides not matched to a gene: 16. Germline CDR1 is SGHVS and CDR2 is FQNEAQ. The CDR3 runs 20 residues. The CDR3 nucleotides are TGTGCCAGCAGTCCCCGACCGGGACTAGCGGGGGTTACCACCACAGATACGCAGTATTTT. Translating gives CASSPRPGLAGVTTTDTQYF.

This chain joins TRBV5-4 and TRBJ2-2; 9 bases agree with TRBD2. The V segment lost 4 bases and the J segment 7 bases; nucleotides outside the gene matches: 8. Looked up from germline, CDR1 is SGHNT and CDR2 is YYREEE (reference sequence). The CDR3 runs to 15 residues. DNA of the CDR3: TGTGCCAGCAGCCCAAGCGGGAGGATAGGCGGGGAGCTGTTTTTT. The encoded protein is CASSPSGRIGGELFF.

The chain combines TRBV30 with TRBJ1-4, with D unclear. CDR3 size: 14 residues. Germline loops: CDR1 GTSNPN, CDR2 SVGIG (reference sequence). Trimming took off 1 base at V and 6 bases at J, with 12 bases between the two ends. The CDR3 loop reads CAWSDPGYHEKLFF. The CDR3 bases are TGTGCCTGGAGTGATCCCGGGTACCATGAAAAACTGTTTTTT.

This rearrangement joins TRBV12-3 or TRBV12-4 to TRBJ1-1, with D possibly matching TRBD1 (6 bases). With 4 bases removed from V and 7 bases from J, the gap between germline ends came to 10 bases. CDR3 size: 12 residues. In DNA form, the CDR3 reads TGTGCCAGCAGTTCCACAGGGATTGAAGCTTTCTTT. It is translated as CASSSTGIEAFF.

V is TRBV28 and J is TRBJ2-7; 7 bases align to TRBD1. Germline V gene sequence: CDR1 MDHEN, CDR2 SYDVKM. CDR3 length: 16 residues. V shed 3 bases and J 1 base; nucleotides not matched to a gene: 9. The CDR3 DNA reads TGTGCCAGCAGTTTGGCAACCGGGACAGCTTCCTACGAGCAGTACTTC. Protein sequence: CASSLATGTASYEQYF. Full variable domain (rest looked up from reference TRBV28 and TRBJ2-7): DVKVTQSSRYLVKRTGEKVFLECVQDMDHENMFWYRQDPGLGLRLIYFSYDVKMKEKGDIPEGYSVSREKKERFSLILESASTNQTSMYLCASSLATGTASYEQYFGPGTRLTVT.

The gene calls are TRBV19 and TRBJ2-3; D call uncertain. The CDR3 is made up of 16 amino acids. V was shortened by 3 bases and J by 2 bases, with 15 bases between the two germline ends. Germline-derived CDR1 and CDR2 are LNHDA and SQIVND (reference sequence). CDR3 DNA sequence: TGTGCCAGTAGTATTCAATCACTACCGGCCACAGATACGCAGTATTTT. Translating gives CASSIQSLPATDTQYF.

The V and J genes are TRBV7-9 and TRBJ1-1; 7 positions agree with TRBD1. Germline lookup yields CDR1 SEHNR and CDR2 FQNEAQ (reference sequence). V lost 1 base, J lost 5 bases, and 4 bases stayed unmatched. The CDR3 totals 14 residues. As DNA, the CDR3 is TGTGCCAGCAGCTTAGGGGGACAGACTACTGAAGCTTTCTTT. As protein: CASSLGGQTTEAFF.

The genes are TRBV19 and TRBJ2-5, with 10 bases aligning to TRBD2. From germline, CDR1 is LNHDA and CDR2 SQIVND (reference sequence). The CDR3 contains 18 residues. Trimming cost V 11 bases and J 1 base; bases outside gene matches: 19. CDR3 sequence reads: CAGTGTSATIPPQETQYF. CDR3 nucleotides: TGTGCCGGTACCGGGACTAGCGCCACTATTCCCCCCCAAGAGACCCAGTACTTC.

The CDR3 DNA is TGTGCCAGCAGCTTAAATATGAAAGGGGGAGCTTTCTTT. It specifies CASSLNMKGGAFF. The V gene is TRBV7-9, the J gene TRBJ1-1; D is perhaps TRBD1 (6 bases). V shed 2 bases and J shed 10 bases, with 14 bases lying between them. Germline V gives CDR1 SEHNR, CDR2 FQNEAQ (reference sequence). This CDR3 contains 13 residues.